This T cell receptor (beta chain) derives from a study of T cell changes during pregnancy in multiple sclerosis. TCRdb keeps only in-frame clones here, not all; method: immunoSEQ multiplex PCR. The table lists roughly 33,000 clones, about 89% of them singletons, with approximately 2.6% in the top ten. The sample here was CD4+ T cells from peripheral blood mononuclear cells, taken in the third trimester of pregnancy. This clonotype originated in a female donor in good health, enrolled as a control in a pregnancy study.

The CDR3 nucleotides are TGTGCCAGCACCCCATCAGCAACTAATGAAAAACTGTTTTTT. Translated, it gives CASTPSATNEKLFF. The V call is TRBV7-2, the J call TRBJ1-4; D is unclear. The CDR3 spans 14 residues. Germline CDR1 is SGHTA and CDR2 is FQGNSA. Trimming took 7 bases from V and 0 from J, leaving 9 bases between them.